This record concerns one T cell receptor beta chain sequence. The data were obtained in a study of T-cell reconstitution after alpha-beta-depleted transplantation in children. V gave up 6 bases and J gave up 5 bases; unmatched junction bases: 4. The CDR3 loop spans 13 amino acids. The germline V gene encodes CDR1 SQVTM and CDR2 ANQGSEA. It was with unique molecular identifiers that the TCRbeta library was prepared. From the PCR reads, TCRdb called clonotypes with MiXCR, one entry per CDR3 protein. The sample consists of about 610,000 distinct CDR3 sequences, roughly a tenth of them appearing once. This TCR was sampled from a human donor who donated a stem cell graft to a child with acute myeloid leukemia. This chain connects TRBV29-1 to TRBJ2-5; 12 bases line up with TRBD1. Here the sequenced sample was PBMCs from the stem cell graft donor, taken from the stem cell graft. The CDR3 DNA reads TGCAGCGTCCGGGACAGGGGGCTCGAGACCCAGTACTTC. Protein: CSVRDRGLETQYF.